The rows below give T cell receptor beta chains drawn from one sample of a study of identical twins. TCRdb re-analysed the 5' RACE reads in MiXCR, keeping a single row per CDR3 protein. The sample consists of 250,000 to 300,000 distinct CDR3 sequences, over 8.5% of them appearing once. The data were also submitted as part of a second study, on yellow fever vaccine responses in identical twins.

Input material: CD8+ T cells sorted from blood. These receptors originate from a young woman in good health. CDR3s include the opening cysteine and the closing phenylalanine or tryptophan. D genes are given only for firm matches. A clone size is listed for some rows: how often the clone was seen (once, few, many), or a class if it is expanded.

cdr3_nt cdr3_aa d_call v_call clone_size j_call
TGTGCCAGCAGTTTATCAGGGGGGGAATTGACCTACGAGCAGTACTTC CASSLSGGELTYEQYF - TRBV27 - TRBJ2-7
TGTGCCAGCAGCTTCGAGGGGTCTAAGGATGAGCAGTTCTTC CASSFEGSKDEQFF - TRBV7-9 few TRBJ2-1
TGCGCCAGCAGCCAAGGGACAGGTCATTACGAGCAGTACTTC CASSQGTGHYEQYF TRBD1 TRBV4-3 many TRBJ2-7
TGCAGTGCAAGAATGACAAGCTCCTACGAGCAGTACTTC CSARMTSSYEQYF - TRBV20-1 few TRBJ2-7
TGTGCCAGCAGTTCCTGGGTGGTCACTGAAGCTTTCTTT CASSSWVVTEAFF - TRBV12-3/TRBV12-4 many TRBJ1-1
TGCGCCAGCAGCCAAGACGGACTATCAGACTACGAGCAGTACTTC CASSQDGLSDYEQYF - TRBV4-3 few TRBJ2-7
TGCAGTGCTAGGCCACTACTAGCGGGGGAGGTGGAGACCCAGTACTTC CSARPLLAGEVETQYF TRBD2 TRBV20-1 many TRBJ2-5
TGTGCCACCAGCAGTGGCCTCCACGAGCAGTACTTC CATSSGLHEQYF - TRBV15 many TRBJ2-7
TGCGCCAGCAGTCTGACTAGCGAGGGGAATGAGCAGTTCTTC CASSLTSEGNEQFF TRBD2 TRBV4-1 few TRBJ2-1
TGTGCCAGCAGTAAGGGGGCTGAAGCTTTCTTT CASSKGAEAFF - TRBV27 many TRBJ1-1
TGTGCCAGCAGCGTAGGCTCTAGTAGCTACGAGCAGTACTTC CASSVGSSSYEQYF - TRBV9 many TRBJ2-7
TGCGCCAGCAGCCAAGACGACAGCGGGAGCTGGGAGCAGTACTTC CASSQDDSGSWEQYF TRBD2 TRBV4-3 many TRBJ2-7
TGTGCCAGCAGTCCTACTGCTGGGGGCGAGCAGTACTTC CASSPTAGGEQYF - TRBV7-9 few TRBJ2-7
TGTGCCAGCAGCGCTACGAATACAGGTGAAGCTTTCTTT CASSATNTGEAFF - TRBV9 few TRBJ1-1
TGTGCCAGCAGTTCCGGTGGGGGGGGTCGTGAGCAGTTCTTC CASSSGGGGREQFF TRBD2 TRBV27 few TRBJ2-1
TGCGCCAGCAGTGACTTGGCGGGAACCACAGATACGCAGTATTTT CASSDLAGTTDTQYF - TRBV10-1 few TRBJ2-3
TGCGCCAGCAGCTTTGAGGACAGGCCACGACCGGAGACCCAGTACTTC CASSFEDRPRPETQYF TRBD1 TRBV5-1 - TRBJ2-5
TGTGCCACCGGACCGACAGGGGCGAACACCGGGGAGCTGTTTTTT CATGPTGANTGELFF TRBD1 TRBV15 many TRBJ2-2
TGTGCCAGCAGCTTAGGACAGGGAATACTAGACGAGCAGTACTTC CASSLGQGILDEQYF TRBD1 TRBV7-3 many TRBJ2-7
TGTGCCAGCAGTCCACCCGTCTCGAGCGGGACCTCCTACGAGCAGTACTTC CASSPPVSSGTSYEQYF TRBD2 TRBV28 - TRBJ2-7
TGTGCCTGGAGTGGAACAGGGCAGTTCTTC CAWSGTGQFF - TRBV30 - TRBJ2-1
TGTGCCAGCAGCCCGAGGGACATCCCTAGCACAGATACGCAGTATTTT CASSPRDIPSTDTQYF - TRBV7-2 few TRBJ2-3
TGTGCCAGCAGTTTAGGTGGAACCACTGAAGCTTTCTTT CASSLGGTTEAFF - TRBV12-3/TRBV12-4 many TRBJ1-1
TGTGCCAGCATCCACCTGACAGGGGGCCCTCAAGAGACCCAGTACTTC CASIHLTGGPQETQYF TRBD1 TRBV28 few TRBJ2-5
TGTGCCAGCAGTCCCCGAAGCGGTAGCTCCTACAATGAGCAGTTCTTC CASSPRSGSSYNEQFF - TRBV12-3/TRBV12-4 many TRBJ2-1
TGTGCCAGCAGCCTCCGGGACTCCCTCGGCGGGGAGCAGTACTTC CASSLRDSLGGEQYF - TRBV3-1 - TRBJ2-7
TGTGCCAGCAGTTACGGACTTTACAATGAGCAGTTCTTC CASSYGLYNEQFF - TRBV28 many TRBJ2-1
TGTGCCAGCACCCCAGGGGGCGTCAATTCACCCCTCCACTTT CASTPGGVNSPLHF TRBD1 TRBV27 - TRBJ1-6
TGCGCCAGCAGCTTGTTCCCACCGCCTAGCACAGATACGCAGTATTTT CASSLFPPPSTDTQYF - TRBV5-1 - TRBJ2-3
TGCAGCGTTGAAAGGGCCGATAGGAACACCGGGGAGCTGTTTTTT CSVERADRNTGELFF - TRBV29-1 many TRBJ2-2
TGTGCCAGCAGCGTAAACCCCATCCTGGGGATGAACACTGAAGCTTTCTTT CASSVNPILGMNTEAFF - TRBV7-9 few TRBJ1-1
TGTGCCATCAGTCCGTGGACGGGCACGAACACTGAAGCTTTCTTT CAISPWTGTNTEAFF - TRBV9 few TRBJ1-1
TGCAGCGTTGGGCAGCCTAATTCGTACGAGCAGTACTTC CSVGQPNSYEQYF - TRBV29-1 many TRBJ2-7
TGTGCCACCAGCAGAGGGTACGGGCGCACAGATACGCAGTATTTT CATSRGYGRTDTQYF - TRBV15 few TRBJ2-3
TGTGCCAGCACACGGACAGGTCTCTACAATGAGCAGTTCTTC CASTRTGLYNEQFF TRBD1 TRBV28 few TRBJ2-1
TGTGCCAGCAGCCAACAGGGGGCCTTACAAGAGACCCAGTACTTC CASSQQGALQETQYF TRBD1 TRBV3-1 - TRBJ2-5
TGTGCCAGCAGTTTAGGTTGGGGACAGGGGTACGAGCAGTACTTC CASSLGWGQGYEQYF TRBD1 TRBV28 many TRBJ2-7
TGTGCCAGCAGGGGGGTTTCTGGAAACACCATATATTTT CASRGVSGNTIYF - TRBV9 many TRBJ1-3
TGCGCCAGCGGACAGGGCCCCTACAATGAGCAGTTCTTC CASGQGPYNEQFF TRBD1 TRBV4-1 many TRBJ2-1
TGCGCCAGCAGCTTCCTGCCGGCCCACAGGTCCTACAATGAGCAGTTCTTC CASSFLPAHRSYNEQFF - TRBV5-1 many TRBJ2-1
TGTGCCAGCAGCCAAGATAAAGAGAGTTACAATGAGCAGTTCTTC CASSQDKESYNEQFF - TRBV4-2 - TRBJ2-1
TGTGCCAGCAGCTTAGCGGGTTCGGAAAACATTCAGTACTTC CASSLAGSENIQYF - TRBV7-9 - TRBJ2-4
TGTGCCAGCAGCTTAGGGGTCGGGAGGGAATACGAGCAGTACTTC CASSLGVGREYEQYF TRBD2 TRBV7-8 few TRBJ2-7
TGTGCCAGCAGCGCACAGTCGGACGGAAGCACAGATACGCAGTATTTT CASSAQSDGSTDTQYF - TRBV9 many TRBJ2-3
TGTGCCAGCAGTGAGAATAATGAGCAGTTCTTC CASSENNEQFF - TRBV2 many TRBJ2-1
TGTGCCAGCAGCTTACCCCCCGGCCGGGGAAGAGAGGGTGAAAAACTGTTTTTT CASSLPPGRGREGEKLFF - TRBV11-1 - TRBJ1-4
TGTGCCAGCAGTCCGGCTCTGGAAATGGTGTTTTTT CASSPALEMVFF - TRBV12-3/TRBV12-4 many TRBJ2-2
TGCAGCGTTGTGATCGCGGGGGCCTCCTACGAGCAGTACTTC CSVVIAGASYEQYF - TRBV29-1 many TRBJ2-7
TGCAGCGTTGAGGTCCAGGGGGGAACTGAAGCTTTCTTT CSVEVQGGTEAFF TRBD1 TRBV29-1 few TRBJ1-1
TGTGCCAGCAGTCTTCCGGGACAGGTATTCAATGAGCAGTTCTTC CASSLPGQVFNEQFF TRBD1 TRBV16 many TRBJ2-1
TGCAGTGCCAAACAGGGTATCGAGCAGTACTTC CSAKQGIEQYF - TRBV20-1 few TRBJ2-7
TGTGCCAGCAGGACAGGGGGTCTAAATGAGCAGTTCTTC CASRTGGLNEQFF TRBD1 TRBV25-1 many TRBJ2-1
TGTGCCAGCAGCTTAGAACGGGACTACAATGAGCAGTTCTTC CASSLERDYNEQFF - TRBV11-2 many TRBJ2-1
TGTGCCAGCAGTGACGGATTTGGGCAAGAGACCCAGTACTTC CASSDGFGQETQYF - TRBV2 many TRBJ2-5
TGTGCCAGCAGTGCCTTCGGCGCCTCCCTTTACGAGCAGTACTTC CASSAFGASLYEQYF - TRBV28 many TRBJ2-7
TGTGCCAGCAGCGTAGCTGGTGACGGATACGAGCAGTACTTC CASSVAGDGYEQYF - TRBV9 - TRBJ2-7
TGTGCCATCAGTGAGTCTGGGGGTAGCAATCAGCCCCAGCATTTT CAISESGGSNQPQHF - TRBV10-3 many TRBJ1-5
TGTGCCAGCAGTTTAACGGGACGGAGGGCCTACGAGCAGTACTTC CASSLTGRRAYEQYF - TRBV27 - TRBJ2-7
TGCGCCAGCAGCTTGGATCTGGACAACACTGAAGCTTTCTTT CASSLDLDNTEAFF - TRBV5-1 - TRBJ1-1
TGCAGCGTTGACTTAGCGGGAGACTACTACGAGCAGTACTTC CSVDLAGDYYEQYF TRBD2 TRBV29-1 - TRBJ2-7